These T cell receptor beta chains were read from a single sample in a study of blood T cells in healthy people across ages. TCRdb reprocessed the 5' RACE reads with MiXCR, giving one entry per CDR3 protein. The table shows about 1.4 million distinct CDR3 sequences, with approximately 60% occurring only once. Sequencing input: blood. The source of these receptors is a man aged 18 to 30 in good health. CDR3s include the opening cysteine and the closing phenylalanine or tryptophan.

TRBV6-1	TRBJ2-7	CASSVSGTGRNEQYF
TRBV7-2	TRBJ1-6	CASRHRGGENSPLHF
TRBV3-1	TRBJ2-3	CASSLPLAGVDTQYF
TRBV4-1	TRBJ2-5	CASSPGLAGAYETQYF
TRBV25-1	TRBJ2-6	CACSVTVFSGANVLTF
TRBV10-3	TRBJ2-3	CAISEPGPQGTLIDTQYF
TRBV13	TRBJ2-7	CASSYRDNLSYEQYF
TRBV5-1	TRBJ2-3	CASKIAGGADTQYF
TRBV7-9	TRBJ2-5	CASSLGPEMVETQYF
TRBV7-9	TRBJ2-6	CASSTTRADLSSGANVLTF
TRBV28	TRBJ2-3	CASSYPQGPDTQYF
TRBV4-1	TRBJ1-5	CASSQQSYSNQPQHF